This record looks at one T cell receptor (beta chain) sequence and its context. The data were taken from a study of blood T cell repertoires in COVID-19. Study-wide context: PBMCs, B-cell-depleted T cells, or T cells were the source of the cDNA or gDNA that made up the material.

As processed by the authors: Estimates of nucleated cell counts were drawn from the amplification of reference gene primers. The protocol was immunoSEQ multiplex PCR, while the TCRdb copy is restricted to in-frame clones and leaves out a portion. The V and J calls and clone size are taken from that table; D and trimming were inferred from the DNA. The repertoire consists of fewer than 80,000 clones, with about nine tenths occurring once and the leading ten covering 20% to 25%. The CDR3 runs to 13 residues. Germline values: CDR1 WNHNN, CDR2 SYGVQD (reference sequence). The V gene lost 5 bases and the J gene lost 1 base, with 5 bases spanning the gap.

This clonotype was obtained from a woman between 45 and 60 years old with active or convalescent COVID-19. This rearrangement joins TRBV10-1 to TRBJ2-2; the D gene is possibly TRBD1 (5 bases). The specimen was peripheral blood. CDR3 DNA: TGCGCCAGCAGTACAGGGAACACCGGGGAGCTGTTTTTT. Residues: CASSTGNTGELFF.